This T cell receptor beta chain was sequenced for a study of early T cells in non-severe SARS-CoV-2 infection. About the study: Sequenced bulk RNA came from whole blood that was unsorted, and chains were unpaired.

TCRdb processed the 5' RACE reads anew with MiXCR; each CDR3 protein has one entry. The sample consists of 95,000 to 120,000 distinct CDR3 sequences, 9% to 14% of them appearing once. This CDR3 contains 14 residues. Germline V gene sequence: CDR1 MNHEY, CDR2 SMNVEV (reference sequence). The V end was cut by 3 bases, the J end by 6 bases, with 12 bases between. The sample comprised whole blood. The J gene is TRBJ1-5, the V gene TRBV27, with no clear D. This TCR derives from an adult who was a healthcare worker with PCR-confirmed SARS-CoV-2 infection or an uninfected control (not recorded which). The CDR3 bases are TGTGCCAGCAGTTTCGCCGCTGATCTTCAGCCCCAGCATTTT. It encodes CASSFAADLQPQHF.